A selection of T cell receptor beta chains follows, all from one sample in a study of blood T cell repertoires in COVID-19. Repertoires were generated with immunoSEQ multiplex PCR, while TCRdb's copy carries only in-frame clones and drops some. Among more than 200,000 clones, approximately 80% were seen once, and the ten largest hold more than 9%. Material: peripheral blood. Source of these receptors: a woman over 75 with COVID-19, enrolled during active disease. The CDR3 runs from the conserved cysteine through the conserved F or W. The D gene is left open where the match is weak. Clone size is not always given. Where it is, it says once, few, many or a class for expanded clones.

V gene	J gene	clone size	D gene	CDR3 DNA	CDR3 protein
TRBV5-8	TRBJ1-1	.	TRBD1	TGTGCCAGCAGTAAGGATCCAGGGGGCAGCTATGGAGCTTTCTTT	CASSKDPGGSYGAFF
TRBV18	TRBJ2-4	.	.	TGTGCCAGCTCAGATCTGAACAGGGATGCCAAAAACATTCAGTACTTC	CASSDLNRDAKNIQYF
TRBV18	TRBJ2-2	.	.	TGTGCCAGCTCGCAAAGGGAGGCCGGGGAGCTGTTTTTT	CASSQREAGELFF
TRBV7-2	TRBJ1-4	.	.	TGTGCCAGCAGCTTAGTGCCAGGTGTCAATGAAAAACTGTTTTTT	CASSLVPGVNEKLFF
TRBV10-3	TRBJ2-7	.	TRBD2	TGTGCCATCTCGGGGGGGGGAGACTACGAGCAGTACTTC	CAISGGGDYEQYF
TRBV7-2	TRBJ2-1	once	TRBD2	TGTGCCAGCAGCTCCGCTAGCGGTTCCTACAATGAGCAGTTCTTC	CASSSASGSYNEQFF
TRBV5-4	TRBJ2-3	.	TRBD2	TGTGCCAGCAGCTTGGGTAGCGGGGGTGGGTCAGATACGCAGTATTTT	CASSLGSGGGSDTQYF
TRBV28	TRBJ1-1	.	TRBD1	TGTGCCAGCACCACGCCCGGGACAGTTGAAGCTTTCTTT	CASTTPGTVEAFF
TRBV6-5	TRBJ2-3	.	TRBD2	TGTGCCAGCAGTTTAGCGGGGGGGCCTCAGGGTACGCAGTATTTT	CASSLAGGPQGTQYF
TRBV11-2	TRBJ1-6	.	TRBD1	TGTGCCAGCAGCCCACAGACAGGGGTCCCCCTCCACTTT	CASSPQTGVPLHF
TRBV2	TRBJ2-3	once	.	TGTGCCGGCAGTGTAAAAGATACGCAGTATTTT	CAGSVKDTQYF
TRBV2	TRBJ2-1	.	.	TGTGCCAGCAGAGTAACAGGGTTCCGGGATGAGCAGTTCTTC	CASRVTGFRDEQFF
TRBV10-3	TRBJ2-1	.	TRBD1	TGTGCCATCAGTGAATTGGGACAGGTGGTATCGAACAATGAGCAGTTCTTC	CAISELGQVVSNNEQFF
TRBV19	TRBJ2-1	.	.	TGTGCCACCTGGCAGGGGTACGAGCAGTTCTTC	CATWQGYEQFF
TRBV5-1	TRBJ1-3	.	TRBD1	TGCGCCAGCAGCTCGGGACAGGCCTCTGGAAACACCATATATTTT	CASSSGQASGNTIYF
TRBV27	TRBJ2-5	.	TRBD2	TGTGCCAGCAGGGAAGCGGGGGGACAAGAGACCCAGTACTTC	CASREAGGQETQYF
TRBV14	TRBJ2-1	once	.	TGTGCCAGCAGCCAAAGAGGGGGGGCCTTAAATGAGCAGTTCTTC	CASSQRGGALNEQFF
TRBV3-1/TRBV3-2	TRBJ1-1	.	TRBD1	TGTGCCAGCAGCCAGTCAGGGGGTTTGGCTGAAGCTTTCTTT	CASSQSGGLAEAFF
TRBV5-1	TRBJ2-5	.	TRBD2	TGCGCCAGCAGCTTCGCGGGGGGTCACCAAGAGACCCAGTACTTC	CASSFAGGHQETQYF
TRBV28	TRBJ1-2	few	.	TGTGCCAGCAGCCAAAACTATGGCTACACCTTC	CASSQNYGYTF
TRBV18	TRBJ1-2	.	TRBD1	TGTGCCAGCTCACCAAAGACAGGGGAAGGCTACACCTTC	CASSPKTGEGYTF
TRBV7-9	TRBJ1-1	.	.	TGTGCCAGCAGTCGCAGGGGAGGGACGGACAACACTGAAGCTTTCTTT	CASSRRGGTDNTEAFF
TRBV28	TRBJ1-5	once	.	TGTGCCAGCAGTTTCGCCGCCGGCGGGGGGCGGCAGCCCCAGCATTTT	CASSFAAGGGRQPQHF
TRBV2	TRBJ2-3	.	.	TGTGCCAGCATCCCAGCGGGTAGCACAGATACGCAGTATTTT	CASIPAGSTDTQYF
TRBV3-1/TRBV3-2	TRBJ1-2	.	.	TGTGCCAGCAGCCAAGGGGCGTTAGGTTTTAACTATGGCTACACCTTC	CASSQGALGFNYGYTF
TRBV10-1	TRBJ2-1	.	.	TGCGCCAGCAGTGAGTGGGGCCGTGGTTCGTTCCACAATGAGCAGTTCTTC	CASSEWGRGSFHNEQFF
TRBV5-4	TRBJ2-3	.	TRBD2	TGTGCCAGCAGCTTTGCGGGGGGGGCCTATGGTGTAGATACGCAGTATTTT	CASSFAGGAYGVDTQYF
TRBV18	TRBJ1-3	.	.	TGTGCCAGCTCACCAAGTGGGCAGGGTCTTTTCGGAAACACCATATATTTT	CASSPSGQGLFGNTIYF
TRBV19	TRBJ1-5	.	TRBD1	TGTGCCAGTAGTATAGGGACAGGGAGCAATCAGCCCCAGCATTTT	CASSIGTGSNQPQHF
TRBV5-1	TRBJ1-5	.	TRBD1	TGCGCCAGCAGCCCGGACAGGGGGGAACAGCCCCAGCATTTT	CASSPDRGEQPQHF
TRBV6-5	TRBJ2-3	.	.	TGTGCCAGCAGAGGAAGGCAGGGATCAGATACGCAGTATTTT	CASRGRQGSDTQYF
TRBV6-1	TRBJ1-2	.	.	TGTGCCAGCAGTGACGAAGGCAGGGCCTACTATGGCTACACCTTC	CASSDEGRAYYGYTF
TRBV6-6	TRBJ2-7	.	.	TGTGCCAGCCGCCGACAGGCCGCCTACGAGCAGTACTTC	CASRRQAAYEQYF
TRBV10-3	TRBJ1-5	.	.	TGTGCCCCGGCGGGCAGACATGCGAGTAGGCAGCCCCAGCATTTT	CAPAGRHASRQPQHF
TRBV2	TRBJ1-2	.	.	TGTGCCAGCAGTGAAACAGATACATATGGCTACACCTTC	CASSETDTYGYTF
TRBV12-3/TRBV12-4	TRBJ1-2	.	.	TGTGCCAGCAGCCCCGACAGTAACTATGGCTACACCTTC	CASSPDSNYGYTF
TRBV7-6	TRBJ1-1	.	.	TGTGCCAGCAGCTCCTCCACGGGGGTACGGAACACTGAAGCTTTCTTT	CASSSSTGVRNTEAFF
TRBV19	TRBJ2-5	.	.	TGTGCCAGTAGTAATACAGGGAAGGAGACCCAGTACTTC	CASSNTGKETQYF
TRBV7-6	TRBJ2-1	.	TRBD2	TGTGCCAGCAGCTTAGAAGGGCGGGGGGACAATGAGCAGTTCTTC	CASSLEGRGDNEQFF
TRBV12-3/TRBV12-4	TRBJ1-1	.	TRBD1	TGTGCCAGCACCCCCTGGACAGGGGCAAAAGCTTTCTTT	CASTPWTGAKAFF
TRBV7-2	TRBJ1-1	.	.	TGTGCCCTCAGGGCCGGACCCTTGAACACTGAAGCTTTCTTT	CALRAGPLNTEAFF
TRBV19	TRBJ2-3	.	TRBD2	TGTGCCAGTCAGTCCGGGACTAGGCTGTATTTT	CASQSGTRLYF
TRBV2	TRBJ1-1	.	TRBD1	TGTGCCAGCAGTGAAGGAATGGGACAGGGCCTGAACACTGAAGCTTTCTTT	CASSEGMGQGLNTEAFF
TRBV15	TRBJ1-1	.	TRBD1	TGTGCCACCAGCAGGGTGGACAGGAAGAACACTGAAGCTTTCTTT	CATSRVDRKNTEAFF
TRBV5-5	TRBJ2-2	.	.	TGTGCCAGCAGCTTGTTCTCAGGCACCGGGGAGCTGTTTTTT	CASSLFSGTGELFF
TRBV28	TRBJ1-2	.	.	TGTGCCAGCAGTTTAGGGGGGTCTAACTATGGCTACACCTTC	CASSLGGSNYGYTF
TRBV2	TRBJ2-7	.	.	TGTGCCAGCCTAGAGACCTCGCCGGGGGAGCAGTACTTC	CASLETSPGEQYF
TRBV9	TRBJ2-3	.	TRBD1	TGTGCCAGTAACCGGGACAGGGGGCAGGGAGATACGCAGTATTTT	CASNRDRGQGDTQYF
TRBV10-3	TRBJ1-2	.	.	TGTGCCATCAGTGAAAGGGGCGGCTATGGCTACACCTTC	CAISERGGYGYTF
TRBV9	TRBJ1-2	.	.	TGTGCCAGCAGCGTAGGGGTGGGGGCAGGCCCTTACTATGGCTACACCTTC	CASSVGVGAGPYYGYTF
TRBV19	TRBJ1-1	few	.	TGTGCCAGTAGTATTCACAGGAACACTGAAGCTTTCTTT	CASSIHRNTEAFF
TRBV24-1	TRBJ1-2	.	TRBD1	TGTGCCACCAGTGACCAGGGGGCTGGAGGACTCTATGGCTACACCTTC	CATSDQGAGGLYGYTF
TRBV6-5	TRBJ1-1	.	.	TGTGCCAGCAGTCGCAGGGTGGATAACACTGAAGCTTTCTTT	CASSRRVDNTEAFF
TRBV13	TRBJ2-2	.	.	TGTGCCAGCAGCGTCGGGATTACAGGGGAGCTGTTTTTT	CASSVGITGELFF
TRBV6-5	TRBJ2-1	once	.	TGTGCCAGCAGTTTCACAGGGTTAGGGGACAATGAGCAGTTCTTC	CASSFTGLGDNEQFF
TRBV10-2	TRBJ1-1	.	.	TGCGCCAGCATGGGACACAGGAACACTGAAGCTTTCTTT	CASMGHRNTEAFF
TRBV11-3	TRBJ1-1	.	.	TGTGCCAGCAGCTCCGATGGCAGCACTGAAGCTTTCTTT	CASSSDGSTEAFF
TRBV5-1	TRBJ2-3	.	.	TGCGCCAGCAGCCCGTTAGCGAAAGATACGCAGTATTTT	CASSPLAKDTQYF
TRBV5-1	TRBJ1-1	.	.	TGCGCCAGCAGACGGGACACCAACACTGAAGCTTTCTTT	CASRRDTNTEAFF
TRBV5-4	TRBJ1-3	.	.	TGTGCCAGCAGCGCCCGACAGTCGTCTGGAAACACCATATATTTT	CASSARQSSGNTIYF